These 15 T cell receptor beta chains share one sample of origin, sequenced in a study of T cells in Graves' hyperthyroidism and ophthalmopathy. Amplified regions were TCR beta CDR3 sequences from RNA transcripts. The primer set for the first-round RT-PCR of the TCR CDR3 was HTBI. MiXCR, run by TCRdb on the multiplex PCR reads, gives a single entry per CDR3 protein. The repertoire holds 35,000 or so distinct CDR3 sequences, with roughly half as singletons. The sample comprised blood. The receptors originated from a man aged 35 to 55 with Graves' ophthalmopathy.

This clonotype was counted many times. Being one base from a much bigger clone, this may be a read error. Since the CDR3 does not end with the conserved phenylalanine or tryptophan, this likely comes from a read error. The V gene is TRBV7-9, the J gene TRBJ2-5; D might be TRBD2 (6 bases). The germline V gene encodes CDR1 SEHNR and CDR2 FQNEAQ (reference sequence). The V end was cut by 1 base, the J end by 2 bases, with 14 bases between. The CDR3 sequence is 16 residues long. The CDR3 DNA is TGTGCCAGCAGCTTAGGAGTAGCGGCCGCTCAAGAGACCCAGTACTCC. It translates to CASSLGVAAAQETQYS.

This clonotype has at least ten counts. The chain recombines TRBV7-9 with TRBJ1-1, with D unresolved. Germline V CDR1 and CDR2: SEHNR, FQNEAQ (reference sequence). This CDR3 has 13 residues. Trimming removed 5 bases from V and 3 bases from J, with 10 bases in between. The CDR3 DNA reads TGTGCCAGCAGCCTAAGGAGGGACACTGAAGCTTTCTTT. This encodes CASSLRRDTEAFF.

On this clonotype itself: One end of the junction is discordant with germline, which a read error may explain. The chain recombines TRBV7-3 with TRBJ2-1; tentative D call: TRBD2 (7 bases). The CDR3 contains 15 residues. Germline CDR1 SGHTA, CDR2 FQGTGA. CDR3 nucleotide sequence: TGTGCCAGCAGGGATGTGGGGGGGAGGGGGGGTGAGCAGTCCTTC. Translation gives CASRDVGGRGGEQSF.

This clonotype ranks as medium-sized (0.01 to 0.1%). The chain carries TRBV24-1 and TRBJ2-6; possibly TRBD1 for D (5 bases). CDR1 is KGHDR, CDR2 SFDVKD, per germline. V was trimmed by 4 bases and J by 0 bases, leaving 12 bases between them. There are 17 residues in the CDR3. Written as DNA, the CDR3 is TGTGCCACCAGTGAAGCAGGGATCTACTCTGGGGCCAACGTCCTGACTTTC. This translates into CATSEAGIYSGANVLTF.

V and J are TRBV20-1 and TRBJ1-6; D uncertain. This CDR3 is built from 15 residues. V dropped 3 bases and J dropped 7 bases, with 16 bases sitting between them. CDR1 and CDR2 (germline): DFQATT, SNEGSKA (reference sequence). For the CDR3, the DNA is TGCAGTGCTAGGTCCTGGCGGGATTACAATTCACCCCTCCACTTT. Translating it yields CSARSWRDYNSPLHF.

The sample holds many counts of this clonotype. The chain carries TRBV9 and TRBJ2-6; 8 nucleotides line up with TRBD1. Germline loops: CDR1 SGDLS, CDR2 YYNGEE. V trimming: 1 base; J trimming: 4 bases; junction bases outside the gene matches: 7. The CDR3 is 17 residues long. In DNA form, the CDR3 reads TGTGCCAGCAGCGTAAGCTCAGGGGGCACCGGGGCCAACGTCCTGACTTTC. Encoded protein: CASSVSSGGTGANVLTF.

Points on this clonotype: A much larger clone differs by one base, so this may be a read error. The J gene is TRBJ2-4, the V gene TRBV3-1; D not resolved. V was pared by 1 base and J by 8 bases, with 3 bases between. Germline assignment: CDR1 LGHDT and CDR2 YNNKEL (reference sequence). The CDR3 extends over 11 amino acids. The CDR3 is CASSQGDIQYF. Written as DNA, the CDR3 is TGTGCCAGCAGCCAAGGAGACATTCAGTACTTC.

The chain links TRBV20-1 to TRBJ2-7, with 10 bases matching TRBD2. After removal of 6 bases from V and 3 bases from J, the junction contained 2 bases not matched to a gene. CDR1 and CDR2 (germline): DFQATT, SNEGSKA (reference sequence). This CDR3 has 12 residues. The CDR3, as DNA: TGCAGTGCAGGGACTAGCGTCTACGAGCAGTACTTC. This sequence encodes CSAGTSVYEQYF.

This clonotype has at least ten counts. The rearrangement joins TRBV28 to TRBJ2-7; TRBD1 matches at 9 bases. Germline V CDR1 and CDR2: MDHEN, SYDVKM. The CDR3 totals 12 residues. J lost 5 bases, V lost 6 bases, and 2 bases had no gene match. CDR3 loop: CASSDRGDEQYF. The CDR3 DNA reads TGTGCCAGCAGCGACAGGGGGGACGAGCAGTACTTC.

The rearrangement joins TRBV20-1 to TRBJ2-7, with a tentative D call TRBD2 (6 bases). V gave up 2 bases and J gave up 3 bases, with 11 bases separating them. The CDR3 loop spans 13 amino acids. The germline gives CDR1 DFQATT, CDR2 SNEGSKA (reference sequence). CDR3 loop: CSARILRGYEQYF. The CDR3 coding sequence is TGCAGTGCTAGAATTCTGCGGGGCTACGAGCAGTACTTC.

Regarding this clonotype: The junction does not match germline at one end; this may be a read error. The V gene is TRBV24-1, the J gene TRBJ2-1, with D unclear. The CDR3 length is 13 residues. The germline V gene encodes CDR1 KGHDR and CDR2 SFDVKD. The CDR3 sequence: CATTDGSYNEQFF. The CDR3 nucleotides are TGTGCCACCACTGATGGGTCCTACAATGAGCAGTTCTTC.

The gene calls are TRBV20-1 and TRBJ2-2; 8 bases map to TRBD2. The CDR3 is 13 residues long. After removal of 6 bases from V and 3 bases from J, the junction contained 3 bases not matched to a gene. The germline CDR1 and CDR2 sequences are DFQATT and SNEGSKA (reference sequence). The CDR3 sequence is CSAGGGYTGELFF. CDR3 coding DNA: TGCAGTGCCGGGGGGGGCTACACCGGGGAGCTGTTTTTT.

This clonotype was seen repeatedly, ten times or more. The chain employs TRBV11-2 and TRBJ2-5, with D uncertain. Germline V CDR1 and CDR2: SGHAT, FQNNGV. Deletions cut 5 bases from V and 2 bases from J, with 9 bases between. This CDR3 spans 13 amino acids. The CDR3 nucleotides read TGTGCCAGCAGCCTCTCCATTCAAGAGACCCAGTACTTC. Translating gives CASSLSIQETQYF.

V and J are TRBV10-3 and TRBJ2-7; 9 nucleotides match TRBD2. Germline V CDR1 and CDR2: ENHRY, SYGVKD. The CDR3 runs 13 residues. The ends lost 6 bases at V and 6 bases at J; junction bases unmatched: 6. DNA of the CDR3: TGTGCCATCAGGCATAGCGGGGGCACCGAGCAGTACTTC. Residues: CAIRHSGGTEQYF.

Concerning this clonotype itself: This may be a read error: a much more frequent sequence differs by one nucleotide. V and J are TRBV30 and TRBJ2-2; D is perhaps TRBD2 (5 bases). The germline V gene encodes CDR1 GTSNPN and CDR2 SVGIG (reference sequence). The CDR3 is 14 amino acids. V lost 5 bases to trimming and J lost 5 bases, with 15 bases between them. The CDR3 DNA follows: TGTGCCTGGGTTAGCGAGATGGGAACCGGGGAGCTGTTTTTT. Translation: CAWVSEMGTGELFF.